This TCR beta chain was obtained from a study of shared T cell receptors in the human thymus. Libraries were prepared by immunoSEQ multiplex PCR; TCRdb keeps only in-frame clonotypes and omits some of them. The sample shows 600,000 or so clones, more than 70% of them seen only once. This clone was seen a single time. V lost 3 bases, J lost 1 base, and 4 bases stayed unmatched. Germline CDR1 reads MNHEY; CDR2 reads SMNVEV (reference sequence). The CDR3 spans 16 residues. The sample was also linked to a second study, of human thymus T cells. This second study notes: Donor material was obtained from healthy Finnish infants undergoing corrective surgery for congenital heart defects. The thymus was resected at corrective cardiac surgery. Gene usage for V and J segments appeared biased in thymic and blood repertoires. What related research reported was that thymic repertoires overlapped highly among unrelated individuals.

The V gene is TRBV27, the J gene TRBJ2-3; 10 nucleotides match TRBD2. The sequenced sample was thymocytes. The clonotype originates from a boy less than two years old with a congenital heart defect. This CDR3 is CASSLPTSGGTDTQYF. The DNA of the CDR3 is TGTGCCAGCAGTTTGCCCACTAGCGGGGGCACAGATACGCAGTATTTT.